These 7 T cell receptor beta chains came from one sample sequenced in a study of CD8 T cells in Susac syndrome (dated by TCRdb to about 2019). Libraries were made using the immunoSEQ multiplex PCR assay. RNA was extracted using the RNeasy kit, and about 0.45 to 1 ug of the RNA was reverse transcribed with random hexamers. TCRdb reprocessed the public reads (quality trimming at Q25 with fastp, clone calling with MiXCR) and kept in-frame beta chains. Each record represents a unique CDR3 protein, reported with the most common genes and DNA among its rows. A total of 150,000 to 250,000 distinct CDR3 sequences appear in this sample, 90% to 95% of them only once. 0.093% of the sample is held by the ten biggest clonotypes. Sequenced input: CD4+ T cells from PBMCs. The source is a human donor with multiple sclerosis.

The genes are TRBV24-1 and TRBJ2-7, with D tentatively TRBD1 (6 bases). Trimming removed 0 bases from V and 6 bases from J, with 8 bases in between. CDR1 and CDR2 from the germline V gene are KGHDR and SFDVKD. The CDR3 has 13 amino acids. CDR3 sequence (DNA): TGTGCCACCAGTGATTTGATGACAGGCGAGCAGTACTTC. It specifies CATSDLMTGEQYF.

The J gene is TRBJ1-2, the V gene TRBV20-1; D gene unclear. CDR1 and CDR2 (germline): DFQATT, SNEGSKA (reference sequence). The CDR3 length is 12 residues. Trimming took 5 bases from V and 8 from J, leaving 15 bases between them. CDR3 in DNA: TGCAGTGCTCTCCAGGCTCCCAGGGGCTACACCTTC. Protein product: CSALQAPRGYTF.

This chain uses TRBV18 with TRBJ1-4; D is possibly TRBD1 (5 bases). CDR3 length equals 16 residues. Germline values: CDR1 KGHSH, CDR2 LQKENI. V lost 3 bases and J 3 bases, leaving 14 bases between the germline ends. As DNA, the CDR3 is TGTGCCAGCTCACCCTACGAAGGGGCGGCTAATGAAAAACTGTTTTTT. Residues: CASSPYEGAANEKLFF.

V is TRBV24-1 and J is TRBJ2-1, with 10 bases aligning to TRBD2. Germline lookup yields CDR1 KGHDR and CDR2 SFDVKD. The V and J ends lost 3 bases and 9 bases, in that order; junction bases with no gene match: 4. This CDR3 region has 14 residues. The CDR3: CATSDRLAGSEQFF. In DNA, the CDR3 is TGTGCCACCAGTGATAGACTAGCGGGTAGTGAGCAGTTCTTC.

This chain connects TRBV29-1 to TRBJ2-2, with D unclear. Per germline, CDR1 SQVTM and CDR2 ANQGSEA. The V gene lost 1 base and the J gene lost 6 bases, with 6 bases spanning the gap. The CDR3 is 12 residues long. The CDR3 coding sequence is TGCAGCGTTGAAGCCGTTCCCGGGGAGCTGTTTTTT. Its protein is CSVEAVPGELFF.

The chain couples TRBV3-1 to TRBJ2-7; a weak D match, TRBD1 (6 bases). The CDR3 totals 15 residues. The V gene lost 4 bases and the J gene lost 6 bases, with 19 bases spanning the gap. Germline-derived CDR1 and CDR2 are LGHDT and YNNKEL (reference sequence). Here the CDR3 DNA reads TGTGCCAGCAGCCCCTATACAGGGCCCCGGACCGAGCAGTACTTC. This translates into CASSPYTGPRTEQYF.

V and J are TRBV29-1 and TRBJ1-1; D not certain. Per the germline V gene, CDR1 is SQVTM and CDR2 is ANQGSEA. The CDR3 loop spans 11 amino acids. V shed 7 bases and J shed 9 bases, with 15 bases lying between them. CDR3 in amino acids: CSEVAGGKAFF. Written as DNA, the CDR3 is TGCAGCGAGGTAGCGGGAGGGAAAGCTTTCTTT.